This T cell receptor (beta chain) is drawn from a study of Ad26.COV2.S vaccination and SARS-CoV-2 variants. Across the whole study: COV1001, an Ad26.COV2.S trial, supplied this vaccine-arm donor. Once or twice, 56 days apart, Ad26.COV2.S was delivered intramuscularly.

V gave up 6 bases and J gave up 6 bases; unmatched junction bases: 6. The germline gives CDR1 SNHLY, CDR2 FYNNEI. This CDR3 spans 14 amino acids. Sequencing was performed with immunoSEQ multiplex PCR; in TCRdb, only in-frame clones are kept and a portion is missing. Among more than 300,000 clones listed, approximately 86% were seen once. The treatment: some 20 received Ad26.COV2.S at low or high dose, single or two shots; 5 received placebo; per-sample allocation not given. Day 63 after the first vaccine or placebo injection was the time point for sampling. The source material was peripheral blood, sampled in a trial of Ad26.COV2.S vaccine versus placebo. This chain joins TRBV2 and TRBJ1-4; 8 bases agree with TRBD1. This TCR was recovered from a person between 18 and 65 years old who received the Ad26.COV2.S COVID-19 vaccine or a placebo. The CDR3 region is CASRRTGRDEKLFF. Written as DNA, the CDR3 is TGTGCCAGCAGGAGGACAGGGCGAGATGAAAAACTGTTTTTT.